What follows is one TCR beta chain and its context. Its antigen is not identified. Some clones are missing from TCRdb's copy, which holds only in-frame ones; the method was immunoSEQ multiplex PCR. The data contain roughly 52,000 clones, roughly 86% of them seen just once; the ten biggest clones take up around 6.5%. These data belong to a study of PD-1 blockade in classical Hodgkin lymphoma. Study-wide results and limits: Lower baseline TCR diversity marked trial partial responders and progressors. The study found that TCR diversity rose significantly by C4D1 in CD4+ but not CD8+ cells.

CDR3 length: 13 residues. Germline CDR1 and CDR2: MNHNY and SVGAGI (reference sequence). Losses at the gene ends were 4 bases for V and 6 bases for J; bases not matched to a gene: 5. The sample's time point: cycle 4 day 1 (C4D1), after 6 weeks of nivolumab. Each and every patient relapsed after autologous stem cell transplantation, and patients got differing brentuximab vedotin exposure. The source of this sequence is a human donor with classical Hodgkin lymphoma. The specimen comprised peripheral blood mononuclear cells (PBMCs), sampled before the fourth cycle of nivolumab. The chain links TRBV6-6 to TRBJ2-7; 8 bases map to TRBD1. In nucleotides, the CDR3 is TGTGCCAGCAGTTTGACAGGGGACCTCGAGCAGTACTTC. It translates to CASSLTGDLEQYF.